The present TCR beta chain was sequenced within a study of regulatory T cells in long-lasting Graves disease. Study conclusions and caveats: TRBV28, TRBJ1-2 and TRBJ2-5 emerged as the favored segments in persistent disease. Examination was confined to peripheral blood, excluding thyroid tissue.

The time point denotes: newly diagnosed GD, antithyroid drugs for less than 3 months. The TCR library used RNA extracted from PBMCs. This clonotype has a count of ten or more. Its target is unknown. V was clipped by 2 bases and J by 7 bases, with 9 bases between them. Germline CDR1 SGHTA, CDR2 FQGNSA. There are 14 residues in the CDR3. The TCR beta library used iRepertoire HTBI primers with Arm-PCR amplification of CDR3. One entry per CDR3 protein results from TCRdb running MiXCR on the multiplex PCR reads. The top ten clones hold approximately 17% of a sample with some 370,000 distinct CDR3 sequences, about 12% of them seen once. A further study also used this sample, focusing on T cells in Graves' hyperthyroidism and ophthalmopathy.

The receptor's source is a young woman with Graves disease. The chain joins TRBV7-2 to TRBJ1-6; possibly TRBD1 for D (5 bases). Here the sequenced sample was peripheral blood mononuclear cells (PBMCs), taken at new diagnosis, from a patient treated with antithyroid drugs. CDR3 sequence: CASSLQGPNSPLHF. CDR3 nucleotide sequence: TGTGCCAGCAGCTTACAGGGTCCGAATTCACCCCTCCACTTT. The variable domain in full, completed from reference TRBV7-2 and TRBJ1-6, reads GAGVSQSPSNKVTEKGKDVELRCDPISGHTALYWYRQSLGQGLEFLIYFQGNSAPDKSGLPSDRFSAERTGGSVSTLTIQRTQQEDSAVYLCASSLQGPNSPLHFGNGTRLTVT.